This TCR beta chain was identified during a study of T cells in Graves' hyperthyroidism and ophthalmopathy. As to this clonotype: An end of the junction does not agree with germline; a read error may underlie this.

Regions amplified from RNA transcripts were the TCR beta CDR3 regions. HTBI primers drove first-round RT-PCR of the TCR CDR3. TCRdb called the multiplex PCR reads again in MiXCR, with one record for every CDR3 protein. Of 700,000 to 850,000 distinct CDR3 sequences listed, over 35% are singletons. The CDR3 is 16 residues long. Germline CDR1 reads SGHVS; CDR2 reads FQNEAQ. The clonotype was recovered from a woman between 35 and 50 years old with Graves' hyperthyroidism. The sequencing input was blood. This chain joins TRBV7-8 and TRBJ1-5; D uncertain. The CDR3 DNA sequence: TGTGCCGGCAGCTTAGCCAGGATACGGGGCAATCAGCCCCAGCATTTT. Protein product: CAGSLARIRGNQPQHF.